The clone carrying this TCR beta chain was recorded a few times. The antigen remains undetermined. This sample was taken from a study of post-analysis software for immune sequencing data. Study overall: Relapsing-remitting, secondary progressive and progressive-relapsing forms of multiple sclerosis all featured among disease courses.

Unique molecular identifiers featured in each of the TCR beta cDNA libraries. Each batch of about 0.9 to 10 million T cells produced 500,000 to 550,000 cDNA molecules. MiXCR, applied by TCRdb to the PCR reads, yields one record per CDR3 protein. The top ten clones hold 9% to 14% of a sample with some 450,000 distinct CDR3 sequences, around 40% of them seen once. Notes on the study in general: Comparison with controls showed significantly lower normalized Chao1 diversity in multiple sclerosis patients. Clustering by F measure revealed strong co-clustering among samples prepared together in one batch.

This TCR derives from a girl aged 5 to 17 with multiple sclerosis. What was sequenced was blood.

CDR3 in amino acids: CSASGTGRAVSTDTQYF. The CDR3 DNA reads as TGCAGTGCAAGCGGGACAGGGAGGGCCGTGAGCACAGATACGCAGTATTTT. This chain links TRBV20-1 with TRBJ2-3; TRBD1 matches at 9 bases. V was pared by 6 bases and J by 0 bases, with 13 bases of the junction left unmatched. The CDR3 sequence is 17 residues long. Germline lookup yields CDR1 DFQATT and CDR2 SNEGSKA (reference sequence).